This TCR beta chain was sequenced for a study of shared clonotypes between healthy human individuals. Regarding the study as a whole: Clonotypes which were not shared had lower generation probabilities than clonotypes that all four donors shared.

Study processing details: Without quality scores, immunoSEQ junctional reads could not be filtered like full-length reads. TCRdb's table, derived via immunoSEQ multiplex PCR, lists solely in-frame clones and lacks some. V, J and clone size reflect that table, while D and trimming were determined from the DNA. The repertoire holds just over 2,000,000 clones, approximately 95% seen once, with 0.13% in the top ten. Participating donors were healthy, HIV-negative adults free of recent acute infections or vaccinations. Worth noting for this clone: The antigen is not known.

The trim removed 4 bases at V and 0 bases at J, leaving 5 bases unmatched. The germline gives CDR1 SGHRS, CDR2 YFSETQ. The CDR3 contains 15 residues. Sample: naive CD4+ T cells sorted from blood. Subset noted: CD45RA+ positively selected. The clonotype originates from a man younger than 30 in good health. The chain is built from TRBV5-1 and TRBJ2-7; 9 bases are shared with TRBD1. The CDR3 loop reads CASSPGQGLSYEQYF. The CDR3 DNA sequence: TGCGCCAGCAGCCCAGGACAGGGGCTCTCCTACGAGCAGTACTTC.